This record concerns one T cell receptor beta chain sequence. Trimming took off 7 bases at V and 1 base at J, with 13 bases between the two ends. The CDR3 has 14 residues. Germline-derived CDR1 and CDR2 are LNHDA and SQIVND (reference sequence). This record belongs to a study of T cell responses to AZD1222 COVID-19 vaccine. Sequenced by immunoSEQ multiplex PCR; TCRdb stores in-frame clones only, minus some. The sample records roughly 150,000 clones, 84% being singletons. The chain couples TRBV19 to TRBJ1-1; D not resolved. Source: peripheral blood, taken on day 0 of AZD1222 vaccination. The TCR originated in an adult in good health. In DNA, the CDR3 is TGTGCCAGTACCTCACTTCCCGGGAACACTGAAGCTTTCTTT. Its protein is CASTSLPGNTEAFF.